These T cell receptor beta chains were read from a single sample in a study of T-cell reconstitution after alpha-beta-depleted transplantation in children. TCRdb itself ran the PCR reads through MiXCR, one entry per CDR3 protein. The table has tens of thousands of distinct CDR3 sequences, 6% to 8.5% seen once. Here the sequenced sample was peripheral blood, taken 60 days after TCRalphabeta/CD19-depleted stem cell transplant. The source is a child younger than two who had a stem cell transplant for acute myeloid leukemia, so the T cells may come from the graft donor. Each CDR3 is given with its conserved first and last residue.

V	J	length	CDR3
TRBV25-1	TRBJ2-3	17	CASSEFLKGKSTDTQYF
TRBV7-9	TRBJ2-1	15	CASSLVGGAYNEQFF
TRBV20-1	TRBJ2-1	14	CSAMVSAPYNEQFF
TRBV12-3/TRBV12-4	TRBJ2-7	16	CASSLKRVDHSYEQYF
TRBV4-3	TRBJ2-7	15	CASSQERDSRYEQYF
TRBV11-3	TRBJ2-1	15	CASSSTSGAYNEQFF
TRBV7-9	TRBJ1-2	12	CASSFERDGYTF
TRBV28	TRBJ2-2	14	CASRRESRTGELFF
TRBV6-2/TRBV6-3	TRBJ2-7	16	CASSYSTRARPYEQYF
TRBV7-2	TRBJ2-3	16	CASSHREAAGTDTQYF
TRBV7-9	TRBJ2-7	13	CASSLIQQGEQYF
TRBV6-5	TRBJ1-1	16	CASSRPGTGIGTEAFF
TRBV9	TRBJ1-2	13	CASSPRQRKGYTF
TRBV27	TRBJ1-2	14	CASSAGGLNYGYTF
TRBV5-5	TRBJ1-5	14	CASSPSWGNQPQHF
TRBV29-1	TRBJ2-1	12	CSALGARNEQFF
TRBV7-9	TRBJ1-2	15	CASSFTGDRDYGYTF
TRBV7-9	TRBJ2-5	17	CASSLAGRGSAQETQYF
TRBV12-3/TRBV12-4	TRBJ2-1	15	CASSLTPGKYNEQFF
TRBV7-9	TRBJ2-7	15	CASSLKRESGHEQYF
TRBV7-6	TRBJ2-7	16	CASSLALDRGLYEQYF
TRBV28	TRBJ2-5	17	CASSFDEAGGPEETQYF
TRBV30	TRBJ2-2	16	CAWMIDSTWGTGELFF
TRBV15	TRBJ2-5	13	CATSRDRRGPQYF
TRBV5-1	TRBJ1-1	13	CASSLVRGTEAFF
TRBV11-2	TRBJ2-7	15	CASSQDRDPSYDKYF
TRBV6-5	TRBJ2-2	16	CASSLLAGEYTGELFF
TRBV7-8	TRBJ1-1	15	CASSLGRSGNTEAFF
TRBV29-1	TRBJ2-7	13	CSVMTSGSYEQYF
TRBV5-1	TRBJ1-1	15	CASSLEYPVNTEAFF
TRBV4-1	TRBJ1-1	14	CASSYRDRNTEAFF
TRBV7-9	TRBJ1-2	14	CASRGQGENYGYTF
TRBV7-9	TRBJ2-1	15	CASSLQMDRDNEQFF
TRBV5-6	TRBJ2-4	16	CASSQTGGETKNIQYF
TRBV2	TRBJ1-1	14	CASCPSDLNTEAFF
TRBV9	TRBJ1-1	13	CASQRGGEPEAFF
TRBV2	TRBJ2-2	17	CASSVSTVYPNTGELFF
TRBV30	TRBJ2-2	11	CAWRETGELFF
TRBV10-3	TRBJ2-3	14	CATRGEPSTDTQYF